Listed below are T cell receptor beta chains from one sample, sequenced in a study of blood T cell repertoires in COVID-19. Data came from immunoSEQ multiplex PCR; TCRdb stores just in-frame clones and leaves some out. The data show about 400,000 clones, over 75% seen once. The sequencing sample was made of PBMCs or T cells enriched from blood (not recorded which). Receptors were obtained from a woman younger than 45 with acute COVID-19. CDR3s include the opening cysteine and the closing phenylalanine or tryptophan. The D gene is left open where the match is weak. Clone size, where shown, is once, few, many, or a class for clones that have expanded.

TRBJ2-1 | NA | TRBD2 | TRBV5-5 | CASSWGTSGGFNEQFF | TGTGCCAGCAGCTGGGGGACTAGCGGGGGCTTTAATGAGCAGTTCTTC
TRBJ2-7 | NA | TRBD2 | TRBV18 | CASSLGGTRATYEQYF | TGTGCCAGCTCACTTGGCGGGACTAGAGCGACCTACGAGCAGTACTTC
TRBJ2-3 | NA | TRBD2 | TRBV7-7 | CASSAGLAFTDTQYF | TGTGCCAGCAGCGCGGGACTAGCGTTCACAGATACGCAGTATTTT
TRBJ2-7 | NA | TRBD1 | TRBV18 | CASSPRDRINPYEQYF | TGTGCCAGCTCACCTAGGGACAGGATCAACCCCTACGAGCAGTACTTC
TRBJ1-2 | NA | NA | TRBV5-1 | CASSSGQTNYGYTF | TGCGCCAGCAGCTCCGGACAGACTAACTATGGCTACACCTTC
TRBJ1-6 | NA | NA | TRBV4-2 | CASSQDRSSPLHF | TGTGCCAGCAGCCAAGATAGGAGTTCACCCCTCCACTTT
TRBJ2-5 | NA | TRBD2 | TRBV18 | CASSPARAGGQETQYF | TGTGCCAGCTCACCCGCCAGAGCGGGGGGGCAAGAGACCCAGTACTTC
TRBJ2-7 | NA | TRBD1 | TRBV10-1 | CASSEVWDRDEQYF | TGCGCCAGCAGTGAGGTTTGGGACAGGGACGAGCAGTACTTC
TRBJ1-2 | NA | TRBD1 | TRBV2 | CASENRGWYGYTF | TGTGCCAGCGAGAACAGGGGGTGGTATGGCTACACCTTC
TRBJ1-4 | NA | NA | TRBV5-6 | CASSRTERNEKLFF | TGTGCCAGCAGCAGGACAGAACGTAATGAAAAACTGTTTTTT
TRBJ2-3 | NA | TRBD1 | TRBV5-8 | CASSLDRGRTDTQYF | TGTGCCAGCAGCTTGGACAGGGGGCGCACAGATACGCAGTATTTT
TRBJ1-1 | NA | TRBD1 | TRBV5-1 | CASRPGQVNTEAFF | TGCGCCAGCAGGCCCGGACAGGTGAACACTGAAGCTTTCTTT
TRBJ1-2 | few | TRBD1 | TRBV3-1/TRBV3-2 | CASSPDRDLNYGYTF | TGTGCCAGCAGCCCCGACAGGGACCTCAACTATGGCTACACCTTC
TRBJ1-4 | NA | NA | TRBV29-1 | CSGIRGANEKLFF | TGCAGCGGAATCAGGGGAGCTAATGAAAAACTGTTTTTT
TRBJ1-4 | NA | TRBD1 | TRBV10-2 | CASSKFRGTNEKLFF | TGCGCCAGCAGCAAATTCAGGGGGACTAATGAAAAACTGTTTTTT
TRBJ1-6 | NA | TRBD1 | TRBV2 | CASRWDRGDSPLHF | TGTGCCAGCAGGTGGGACAGGGGTGATTCACCCCTCCACTTT
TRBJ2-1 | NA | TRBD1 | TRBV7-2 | CASSLRRGTGGDEQFF | TGTGCCAGCAGCTTAAGGCGGGGGACAGGGGGAGATGAGCAGTTCTTC
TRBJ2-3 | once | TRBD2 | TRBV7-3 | CASSRGGSTDTQYF | TGTGCCAGCAGCCGCGGGGGTAGCACAGATACGCAGTATTTT
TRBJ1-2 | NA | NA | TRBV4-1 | CASSPFLGTPKYHGYTF | TGCGCCAGCAGCCCCTTCCTGGGGACACCGAAATATCATGGCTACACCTTC
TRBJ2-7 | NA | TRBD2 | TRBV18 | CASSPQRGSSAYEQYF | TGTGCCAGCTCACCACAGCGGGGTAGTTCGGCCTACGAGCAGTACTTC
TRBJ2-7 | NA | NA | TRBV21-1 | CASNATREAGNEQYF | TGTGCCAGCAACGCTACCCGGGAGGCTGGGAACGAGCAGTACTTC
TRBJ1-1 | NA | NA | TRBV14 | CASSQDVRGPNTEAFF | TGTGCCAGCAGCCAAGACGTTCGTGGCCCGAACACTGAAGCTTTCTTT
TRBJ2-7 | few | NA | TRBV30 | CAWRGRDRAYEQYF | TGTGCCTGGAGGGGCAGGGATCGAGCCTACGAGCAGTACTTC
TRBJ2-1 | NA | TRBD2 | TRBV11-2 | CASSLVSGGNPHEQFF | TGTGCCAGCAGCTTAGTCTCCGGGGGGAACCCCCATGAGCAGTTCTTC
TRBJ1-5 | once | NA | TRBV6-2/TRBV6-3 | CASSFTYRPGNQPQHF | TGTGCCAGCAGTTTTACCTACCGTCCCGGCAATCAGCCCCAGCATTTT
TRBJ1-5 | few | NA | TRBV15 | CATSRDSVVQPQHF | TGTGCCACCAGCAGAGATAGCGTAGTTCAGCCCCAGCATTTT
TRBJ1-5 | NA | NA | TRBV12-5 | CASGPTGENQPQHF | TGTGCTAGTGGTCCAACAGGAGAAAATCAGCCCCAGCATTTT
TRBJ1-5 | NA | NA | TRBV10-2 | CASSESRGNQPQHF | TGCGCCAGCAGTGAGTCAAGAGGGAATCAGCCCCAGCATTTT
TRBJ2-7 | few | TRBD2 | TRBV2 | CASSAGGGSYEQYF | TGTGCCAGCAGTGCGGGCGGGGGTTCCTACGAGCAGTACTTC
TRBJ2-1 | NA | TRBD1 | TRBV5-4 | CASSQYSDRAYNEQFF | TGTGCCAGCAGCCAGTATTCGGACAGGGCCTACAATGAGCAGTTCTTC
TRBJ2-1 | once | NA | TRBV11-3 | CASSLDGSSYNEQFF | TGTGCCAGCAGCTTAGACGGGAGCTCCTACAATGAGCAGTTCTTC
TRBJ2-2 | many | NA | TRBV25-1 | CASSELRQDTGELFF | TGTGCCAGCAGTGAGCTCAGACAAGACACCGGGGAGCTGTTTTTT
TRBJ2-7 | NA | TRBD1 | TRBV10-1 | CASRSGTGDSFYEQYF | TGCGCCAGCAGGTCCGGGACAGGGGATAGTTTCTACGAGCAGTACTTC
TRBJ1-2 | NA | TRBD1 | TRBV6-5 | CASSPGQGHYGYTF | TGTGCCAGCAGCCCGGGACAGGGTCATTATGGCTACACCTTC
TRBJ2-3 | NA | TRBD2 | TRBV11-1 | CASSAGTSGPRTQYF | TGTGCCAGCAGCGCTGGGACTAGCGGTCCCCGGACGCAGTATTTT
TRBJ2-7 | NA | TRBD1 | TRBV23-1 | CASKRDSTYEQYF | TGCGCCAGCAAACGGGACAGCACCTACGAGCAGTACTTC
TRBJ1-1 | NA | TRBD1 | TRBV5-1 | CASSTENRGSTEAFF | TGCGCCAGCAGCACTGAAAACAGGGGTTCTACTGAAGCTTTCTTT
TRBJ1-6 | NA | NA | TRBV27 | CASSIGQTGSSPLHF | TGTGCCAGCAGCATTGGACAAACCGGATCTTCACCCCTCCACTTT
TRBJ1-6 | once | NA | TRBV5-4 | CASSLDQGKSPLHF | TGTGCCAGCAGCTTGGATCAGGGGAAATCACCCCTCCACTTT
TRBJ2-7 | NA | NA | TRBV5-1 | CASSLVETKSEQYF | TGCGCCAGCAGCTTGGTAGAAACTAAGTCCGAGCAGTACTTC
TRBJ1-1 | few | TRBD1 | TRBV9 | CASSVGGTGTTEAFF | TGTGCCAGCAGCGTAGGCGGGACAGGGACCACTGAAGCTTTCTTT
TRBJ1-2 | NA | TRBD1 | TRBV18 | CASSPVGQASYGYTF | TGTGCCAGCTCACCAGTGGGACAGGCTTCCTATGGCTACACCTTC